Listed here are 4 T cell receptor beta chains from one sample, sequenced in a study of regulatory T cells in long-lasting Graves disease. Time point specified: newly diagnosed GD, antithyroid drugs for less than 3 months. The TCR library used RNA extracted from PBMCs. CDR3-region Arm-PCR and iRepertoire HTBI primers produced the TCR beta libraries. TCRdb re-called the multiplex PCR reads with MiXCR, one entry per CDR3 protein. The table shows hundreds of thousands of distinct CDR3 sequences, with roughly 15% occurring only once. The same data also contributed to another study, on T cells in Graves' hyperthyroidism and ophthalmopathy.

The material sequenced was peripheral blood mononuclear cells (PBMCs), taken at new diagnosis, from a patient treated with antithyroid drugs. These receptors were taken from a man in his late teens or twenties with Graves disease.

This rearrangement joins TRBV5-1 to TRBJ2-7, with TRBD1 matching 9 bases. CDR1 and CDR2 (germline): SGHRS, YFSETQ. The CDR3 covers 15 residues. Trimming removed 0 bases from V and 2 bases from J; junction bases left unmatched: 3. CDR3 bases: TGCGCCAGCAGCTTGGAACAGGGGGCCCCCTACGAGCAGTACTTC. Translation gives CASSLEQGAPYEQYF.

This clonotype was counted a few times. The chain recombines TRBV19 with TRBJ2-3; D perhaps matches TRBD2 (6 bases). The CDR3 is 15 amino acids. From germline, CDR1 is LNHDA and CDR2 SQIVND (reference sequence). V was pared by 3 bases and J by 3 bases, with 13 bases between. CDR3 bases: TGTGCCAGTAGTATGTCTGGAGGGCCGACAGATACGCAGTATTTT. Its translation is CASSMSGGPTDTQYF.

The genes are TRBV7-9 and TRBJ2-5; perhaps TRBD1 as D (5 bases). The CDR3 totals 14 residues. CDR1 SEHNR and CDR2 FQNEAQ come from the germline V gene (reference sequence). The V end was cut by 7 bases, the J end by 2 bases, with 14 bases between. Written as DNA, the CDR3 is TGTGCCAGCACCCAAACAGGTTTGCAAGAGACCCAGTACTTC. Amino acid sequence: CASTQTGLQETQYF. Looking up the rest from reference TRBV7-9 and TRBJ2-5 gives the full variable domain: DTGVSQNPRHKITKRGQNVTFRCDPISEHNRLYWYRQTLGQGPEFLTYFQNEAQLEKSRLLSDRFSAERPKGSFSTLEIQRTEQGDSAMYLCASTQTGLQETQYFGPGTRLLVL.

This clonotype was observed a few times. The chain combines TRBV29-1 with TRBJ2-5; D uncertain. V was cut by 6 bases and J by 5 bases, with 16 bases left in between. Germline CDR1 reads SQVTM; CDR2 reads ANQGSEA. There are 13 residues in the CDR3. The CDR3 DNA is TGCAGCGTCCTTAGACCACCCAGGGAGACCCAGTACTTC. Translating gives CSVLRPPRETQYF.